This note documents a single T cell receptor beta chain sequence. Its antigen is unidentified. Germline CDR1 is SNHLY and CDR2 is FYNNEI. The CDR3 extends over 14 amino acids. V lost 7 bases, J lost 1 base, and 6 bases stayed unmatched. The sample belongs to a study of shared clonotypes between healthy human individuals. Study-wide results and caveats: The genetic and exposure-history diversity represented was limited by few donors.

Running of the assay took place at deep level. Method: immunoSEQ multiplex PCR; TCRdb's copy keeps in-frame clones and lacks some. The data show roughly 500,000 clones, approximately 84% seen once. Every donor, a Caucasian adult, lived in Nashville, Tennessee. Unsorted samples drew genomic DNA from tens of millions of PBMCs. The receptor's source is a middle-aged woman in good health. Some clones in this sample may be carry-over from other donors' samples. Sample: PBMCs. V and J are TRBV2 and TRBJ2-7; 8 positions agree with TRBD2. This CDR3 is CASNWLAGSYEQYF. The CDR3 nucleotides read TGTGCCAGCAATTGGTTAGCGGGGTCCTACGAGCAGTACTTC.